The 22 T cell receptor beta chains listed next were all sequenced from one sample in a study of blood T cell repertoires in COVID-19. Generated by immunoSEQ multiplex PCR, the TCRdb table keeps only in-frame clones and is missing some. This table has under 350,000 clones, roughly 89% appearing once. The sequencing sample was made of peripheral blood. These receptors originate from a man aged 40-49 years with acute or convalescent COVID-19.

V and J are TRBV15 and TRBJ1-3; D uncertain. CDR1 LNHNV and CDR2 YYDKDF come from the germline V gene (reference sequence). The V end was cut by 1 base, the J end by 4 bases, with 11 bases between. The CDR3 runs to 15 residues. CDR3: CATSRAPWEGNTIYF. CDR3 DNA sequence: TGTGCCACCAGCAGAGCCCCTTGGGAGGGAAACACCATATATTTT. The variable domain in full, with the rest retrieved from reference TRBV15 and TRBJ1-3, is DAMVIQNPRYQVTQFGKPVTLSCSQTLNHNVMYWYQQKSSQAPKLLFHYYDKDFNNEADTPDNFQSRRPNTSFCFLDIRSPGLGDTAMYLCATSRAPWEGNTIYFGEGSWLTVV.

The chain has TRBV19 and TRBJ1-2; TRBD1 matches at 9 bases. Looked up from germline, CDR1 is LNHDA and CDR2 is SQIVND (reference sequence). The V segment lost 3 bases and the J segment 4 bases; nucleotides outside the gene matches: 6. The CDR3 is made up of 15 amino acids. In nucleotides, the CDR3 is TGTGCCAGTAGTATCGGGACAGGGTTGACCTATGGCTACACCTTC. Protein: CASSIGTGLTYGYTF.

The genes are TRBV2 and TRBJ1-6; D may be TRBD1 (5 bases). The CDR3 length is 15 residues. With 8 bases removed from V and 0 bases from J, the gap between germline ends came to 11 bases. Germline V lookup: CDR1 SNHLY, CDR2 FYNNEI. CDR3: CASGGTSSYNSPLHF. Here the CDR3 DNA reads TGTGCCAGCGGGGGGACTAGCTCCTATAATTCACCCCTCCACTTT.

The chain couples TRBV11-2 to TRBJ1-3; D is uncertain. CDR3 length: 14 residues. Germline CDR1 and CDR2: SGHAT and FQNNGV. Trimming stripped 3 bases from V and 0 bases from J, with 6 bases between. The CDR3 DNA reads TGTGCCAGCAGCTTTGCGAGCTCTGGAAACACCATATATTTT. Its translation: CASSFASSGNTIYF.

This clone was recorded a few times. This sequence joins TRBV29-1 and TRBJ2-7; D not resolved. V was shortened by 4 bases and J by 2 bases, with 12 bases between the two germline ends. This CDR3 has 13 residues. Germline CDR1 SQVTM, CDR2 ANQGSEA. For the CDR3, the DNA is TGCAGCGTTGTTACTTTCTCAACCTACGAGCAGTACTTC. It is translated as CSVVTFSTYEQYF.

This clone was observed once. The DNA for the CDR3 is TGTGCCAGCAGTGGTAGGGGCTCCAACACTGAAGCTTTCTTT. Amino acid sequence: CASSGRGSNTEAFF. The chain links TRBV2 to TRBJ1-1, with D tentatively TRBD1 (5 bases). The V end lost 4 bases, the J end lost 2 bases, and 11 bases lay between the germline ends. Germline V gene lookup returns CDR1 SNHLY and CDR2 FYNNEI. This CDR3 has 14 residues. Filled out from reference TRBV2 and TRBJ1-1, the complete variable domain reads EPEVTQTPSHQVTQMGQEVILRCVPISNHLYFYWYRQILGQKVEFLVSFYNNEISEKSEIFDDQFSVERPDGSNFTLKIRSTKLEDSAMYFCASSGRGSNTEAFFGQGTRLTVV.

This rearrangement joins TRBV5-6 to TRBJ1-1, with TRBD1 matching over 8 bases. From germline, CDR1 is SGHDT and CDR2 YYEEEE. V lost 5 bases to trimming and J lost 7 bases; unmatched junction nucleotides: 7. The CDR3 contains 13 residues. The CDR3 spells CASRSTGGVEAFF. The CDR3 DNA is TGTGCCAGCAGGAGTACAGGGGGAGTTGAAGCTTTCTTT. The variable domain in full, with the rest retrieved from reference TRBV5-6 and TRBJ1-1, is DAGVTQSPTHLIKTRGQQVTLRCSPKSGHDTVSWYQQALGQGPQFIFQYYEEEERQRGNFPDRFSGHQFPNYSSELNVNALLLGDSALYLCASRSTGGVEAFFGQGTRLTVV.

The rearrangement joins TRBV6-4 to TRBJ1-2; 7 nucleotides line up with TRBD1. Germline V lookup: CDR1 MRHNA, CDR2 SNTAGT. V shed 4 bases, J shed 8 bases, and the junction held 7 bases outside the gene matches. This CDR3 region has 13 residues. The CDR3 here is CASSAQTGNGYTF. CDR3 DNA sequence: TGTGCCAGCAGTGCCCAGACAGGGAACGGCTACACCTTC.

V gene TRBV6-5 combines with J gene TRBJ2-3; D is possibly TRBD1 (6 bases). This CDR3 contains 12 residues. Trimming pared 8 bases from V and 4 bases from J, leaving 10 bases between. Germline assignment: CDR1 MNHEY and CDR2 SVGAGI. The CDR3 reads CASVTGPDTQYF. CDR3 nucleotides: TGTGCCAGCGTTACAGGGCCAGATACGCAGTATTTT.

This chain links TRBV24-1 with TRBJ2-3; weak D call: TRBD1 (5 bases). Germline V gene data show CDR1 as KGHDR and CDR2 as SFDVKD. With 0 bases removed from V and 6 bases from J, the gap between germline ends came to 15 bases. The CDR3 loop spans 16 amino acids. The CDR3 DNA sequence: TGTGCCACCAGTGATTTGAACCAGGGTAGGGTGGATACGCAGTATTTT. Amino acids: CATSDLNQGRVDTQYF.

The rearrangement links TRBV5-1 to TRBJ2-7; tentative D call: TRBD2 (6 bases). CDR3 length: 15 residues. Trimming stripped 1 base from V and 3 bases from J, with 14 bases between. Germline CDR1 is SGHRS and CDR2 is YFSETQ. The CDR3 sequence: CASSLTGESDYEQYF. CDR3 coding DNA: TGCGCCAGCAGCTTGACGGGGGAGAGTGACTACGAGCAGTACTTC.

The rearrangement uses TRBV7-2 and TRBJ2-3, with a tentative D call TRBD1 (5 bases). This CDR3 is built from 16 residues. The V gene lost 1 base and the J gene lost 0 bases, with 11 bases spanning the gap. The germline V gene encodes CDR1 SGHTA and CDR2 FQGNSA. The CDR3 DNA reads TGTGCCAGCAGCTTAGTACACAGGCCTAGCACAGATACGCAGTATTTT. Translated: CASSLVHRPSTDTQYF.

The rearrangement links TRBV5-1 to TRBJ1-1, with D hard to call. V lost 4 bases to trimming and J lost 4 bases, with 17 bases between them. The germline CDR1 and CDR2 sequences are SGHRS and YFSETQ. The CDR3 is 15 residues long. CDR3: CASSTRASGGTEAFF. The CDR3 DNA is TGCGCCAGCAGCACGCGGGCCTCCGGCGGCACTGAAGCTTTCTTT.

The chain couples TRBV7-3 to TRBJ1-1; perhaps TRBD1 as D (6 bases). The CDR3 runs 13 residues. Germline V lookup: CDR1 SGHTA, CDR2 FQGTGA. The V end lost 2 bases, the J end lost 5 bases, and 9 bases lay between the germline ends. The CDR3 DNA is TGTGCCAGCAGCTTACTAGGGGGAACTGAAGCTTTCTTT. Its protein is CASSLLGGTEAFF.

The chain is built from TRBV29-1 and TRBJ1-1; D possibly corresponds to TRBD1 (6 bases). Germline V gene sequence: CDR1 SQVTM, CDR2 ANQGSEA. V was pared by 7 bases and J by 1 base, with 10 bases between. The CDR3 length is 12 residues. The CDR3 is CSAIQGNTEAFF. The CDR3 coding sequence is TGCAGCGCCATACAGGGGAACACTGAAGCTTTCTTT.

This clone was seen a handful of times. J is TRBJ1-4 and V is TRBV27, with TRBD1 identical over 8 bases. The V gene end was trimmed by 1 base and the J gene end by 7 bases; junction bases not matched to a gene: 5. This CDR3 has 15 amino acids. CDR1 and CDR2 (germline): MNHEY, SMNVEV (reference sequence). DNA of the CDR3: TGTGCCAGCAGTTTATATCAGGGGGCAGGTGAAAAACTGTTTTTT. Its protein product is CASSLYQGAGEKLFF.

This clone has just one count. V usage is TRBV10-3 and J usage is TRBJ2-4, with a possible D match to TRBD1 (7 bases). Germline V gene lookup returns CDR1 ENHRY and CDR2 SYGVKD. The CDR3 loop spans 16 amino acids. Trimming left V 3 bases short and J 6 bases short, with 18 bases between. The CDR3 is CAISDPGRGALNIQYF. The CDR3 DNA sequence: TGTGCCATCAGTGATCCAGGCAGGGGGGCGTTAAACATTCAGTACTTC.

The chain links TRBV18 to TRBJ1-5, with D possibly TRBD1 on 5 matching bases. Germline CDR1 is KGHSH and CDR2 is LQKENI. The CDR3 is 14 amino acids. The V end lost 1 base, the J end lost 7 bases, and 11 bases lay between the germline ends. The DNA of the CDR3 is TGTGCCAGCTCACCACAGGGGCCCCGACAGCCCCAGCATTTT. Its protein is CASSPQGPRQPQHF.

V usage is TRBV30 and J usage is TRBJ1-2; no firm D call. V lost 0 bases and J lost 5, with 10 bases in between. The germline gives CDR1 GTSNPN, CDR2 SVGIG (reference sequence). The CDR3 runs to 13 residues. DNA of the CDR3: TGTGCCTGGAGTGTATCGGGTTTTTATGGCTACACCTTC. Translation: CAWSVSGFYGYTF.

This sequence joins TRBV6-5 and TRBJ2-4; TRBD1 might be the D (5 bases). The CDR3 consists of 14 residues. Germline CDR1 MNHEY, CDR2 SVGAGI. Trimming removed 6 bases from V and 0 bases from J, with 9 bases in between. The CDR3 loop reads CASSQGVAKNIQYF. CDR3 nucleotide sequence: TGTGCCAGCAGCCAAGGGGTAGCCAAAAACATTCAGTACTTC.

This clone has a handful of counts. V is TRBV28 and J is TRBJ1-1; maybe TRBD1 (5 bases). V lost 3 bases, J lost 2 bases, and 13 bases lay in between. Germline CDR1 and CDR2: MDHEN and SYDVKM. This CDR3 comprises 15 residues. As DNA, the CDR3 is TGTGCCAGCAGTTTTGAGGCGGGGGAAAACACTGAAGCTTTCTTT. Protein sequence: CASSFEAGENTEAFF.

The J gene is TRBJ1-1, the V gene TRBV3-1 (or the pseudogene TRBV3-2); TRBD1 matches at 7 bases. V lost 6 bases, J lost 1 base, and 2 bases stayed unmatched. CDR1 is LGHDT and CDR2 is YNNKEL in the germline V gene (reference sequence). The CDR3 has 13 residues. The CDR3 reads CASSRQGNTEAFF. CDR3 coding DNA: TGTGCCAGCAGTCGACAGGGGAACACTGAAGCTTTCTTT.